A single sample is the source of the 25 T cell receptor beta chains below, sequenced in a study of blood T cell repertoires in COVID-19. Libraries were prepared by immunoSEQ multiplex PCR; TCRdb keeps only in-frame clonotypes and omits some of them. The sample records approximately 250,000 clones, around 90% being singletons. Sequencing was done on a sample of PBMCs or T cells enriched from blood (not recorded which). The receptors come from a woman in her 30s with acute COVID-19.

The chain links TRBV5-4 to TRBJ2-4; possibly TRBD1 for D (5 bases). CDR1 SGHNT and CDR2 YYREEE come from the germline V gene (reference sequence). This CDR3 has 14 residues. Trimming cost V 4 bases and J 1 base, with 9 bases left between them. DNA for the CDR3: TGTGCCAGCAGCAGGGGATACGCCAAAAACATTCAGTACTTC. Amino acids: CASSRGYAKNIQYF. The full variable domain, in which reference TRBV5-4 and TRBJ2-4 provide the parts outside the CDR3, is ETGVTQSPTHLIKTRGQQVTLRCSSQSGHNTVSWYQQALGQGPQFIFQYYREEENGRGNFPPRFSGLQFPNYSSELNVNALELDDSALYLCASSRGYAKNIQYFGAGTRLSVL.

The chain links TRBV3-1 (or the pseudogene TRBV3-2) to TRBJ2-7; TRBD2 matches at 11 bases. J gave up 3 bases and V 3 bases, and 1 base lay outside the gene matches. The CDR3 sequence is 14 residues long. Germline V gene sequence: CDR1 LGHDT, CDR2 YNNKEL (reference sequence). The CDR3 nucleotides are TGTGCCAGCAGCCAGCTAGCGGGAGGCTACGAGCAGTACTTC. This codes for CASSQLAGGYEQYF.

The chain is built from TRBV3-1 (or the pseudogene TRBV3-2) and TRBJ2-1, with 11 bases identical to TRBD2. Trimming took 2 bases from V and 8 from J; bases not matched to a gene: 5. This CDR3 has 15 amino acids. Per germline, CDR1 LGHDT and CDR2 YNNKEL (reference sequence). Here the CDR3 reads CASSQSLAGVDEQFF. The CDR3 DNA follows: TGTGCCAGCAGCCAATCACTAGCGGGAGTCGATGAGCAGTTCTTC.

The rearrangement joins TRBV6-5 to TRBJ2-3; 10 bases agree with TRBD2. This CDR3 has 14 amino acids. Germline CDR1 is MNHEY and CDR2 is SVGAGI. The ends lost 7 bases at V and 6 bases at J; junction bases unmatched: 7. CDR3 bases: TGTGCCAGCATTGGACTAGCGGATCAGGATACGCAGTATTTT. Translation gives CASIGLADQDTQYF.

The chain employs TRBV24-1 and TRBJ1-4; D is unclear. CDR3 length: 15 residues. Germline V gene sequence: CDR1 KGHDR, CDR2 SFDVKD. The germline V and J ends were trimmed by 3 bases and 1 base, with 8 bases remaining between them. This CDR3 reads CATSDGGGTNEKLFF. CDR3 nucleotide sequence: TGTGCCACCAGTGATGGAGGCGGAACTAATGAAAAACTGTTTTTT.

The chain employs TRBV30 and TRBJ2-2, with 9 nucleotides matching TRBD1. CDR1 GTSNPN and CDR2 SVGIG come from the germline V gene (reference sequence). Trimming cost V 1 base and J 6 bases; bases outside gene matches: 9. The CDR3 is 16 residues long. In DNA, the CDR3 is TGTGCCTGGAGTGGAGGACAGGGGCCGCCGGCCGGGGAGCTGTTTTTT. It specifies CAWSGGQGPPAGELFF.

V gene TRBV28 combines with J gene TRBJ1-5; D gene uncertain. The CDR3 consists of 17 residues. V lost 4 bases to trimming and J lost 4 bases, with 20 bases between them. CDR1 and CDR2 (germline): MDHEN, SYDVKM. CDR3 nucleotides: TGTGCCAGCAGTTCGATACTCAACGGAGGTTGGAATCAGCCCCAGCATTTT. It is translated as CASSSILNGGWNQPQHF.

This chain joins TRBV7-2 and TRBJ2-1, with 10 bases identical to TRBD2. CDR3 length equals 15 residues. CDR1 is SGHTA, CDR2 FQGNSA, per germline. After removal of 1 base from V and 9 bases from J, the junction contained 6 bases not matched to a gene. The CDR3 protein is CASSLEGGTSAEQFF. CDR3 coding DNA: TGTGCCAGCAGCTTAGAGGGGGGGACTAGCGCTGAGCAGTTCTTC.

The J gene is TRBJ2-7, the V gene TRBV15, with TRBD2 matching 8 bases. Germline V CDR1 and CDR2: LNHNV, YYDKDF (reference sequence). This CDR3 comprises 14 residues. Germline trimming cut 3 bases from V and 6 bases from J; bases unmatched to any gene: 7. CDR3 protein: CATSRTGGALEQYF. The CDR3 nucleotides read TGTGCCACCAGCAGGACCGGGGGGGCTCTCGAGCAGTACTTC.

As DNA, the CDR3 is TGTGCCACCAGCAGGGGAGGGGACAATGAGCAGTTCTTC. The encoded protein is CATSRGGDNEQFF. The chain uses TRBV15 and TRBJ2-1; 7 bases are a match to TRBD2. The CDR3 loop spans 13 amino acids. Trimming cost V 3 bases and J 5 bases; bases outside gene matches: 1. The germline CDR1 and CDR2 sequences are LNHNV and YYDKDF (reference sequence).

The chain has TRBV15 and TRBJ2-5; TRBD1 might be the D (5 bases). V was cut by 5 bases and J by 2 bases, with 21 bases left in between. The germline CDR1 and CDR2 sequences are LNHNV and YYDKDF (reference sequence). The CDR3 is made up of 17 amino acids. The CDR3 reads CATSPQSSTGWQETQYF. The CDR3 DNA reads TGTGCCACCAGCCCCCAGAGTTCTACAGGTTGGCAAGAGACCCAGTACTTC.

The chain links TRBV19 to TRBJ2-1; TRBD2 agrees at 7 bases. The CDR3 loop spans 16 amino acids. Germline lookup yields CDR1 LNHDA and CDR2 SQIVND (reference sequence). Unmatched junction bases numbered 7, after V lost 5 bases and J lost 0 bases. CDR3 in DNA: TGTGCCAGTAGTCCAAAACTAGCGCTCTCCTACAATGAGCAGTTCTTC. It yields the protein CASSPKLALSYNEQFF.

The V and J genes are TRBV27 and TRBJ2-7, with 9 bases fitting TRBD1. The trim removed 6 bases at V and 1 base at J, leaving 10 bases unmatched. Germline CDR1 MNHEY, CDR2 SMNVEV (reference sequence). The CDR3 is made up of 16 amino acids. For the CDR3, the DNA is TGTGCCAGCAGGCCTCCCTCCGGGACAGGGTCCTACGAGCAGTACTTC. As protein: CASRPPSGTGSYEQYF.

This clone turned up a few times. The rearrangement joins TRBV28 to TRBJ1-5; 7 nucleotides align to TRBD1. V lost 6 bases to trimming and J lost 6 bases; unmatched junction nucleotides: 8. The germline V gene encodes CDR1 MDHEN and CDR2 SYDVKM. This CDR3 region has 14 residues. The CDR3 DNA is TGTGCCAGCAGACCAGACAGGGAAGGTCAGCCCCAGCATTTT. This translates into CASRPDREGQPQHF.

This clone appeared once. This sequence joins TRBV7-6 and TRBJ2-6, with TRBD2 as a possible D gene (6 bases). Trimming stripped 3 bases from V and 5 bases from J, with 17 bases between. Per the germline V gene, CDR1 is SGHVS and CDR2 is FNYEAQ. The CDR3 extends over 17 amino acids. The CDR3 region is CASSLSPGAHRANVLTF. The CDR3 coding sequence is TGTGCCAGCAGCTTGTCCCCGGGAGCTCATCGGGCCAACGTCCTGACTTTC.

V usage is TRBV15 and J usage is TRBJ1-5; TRBD1 matches 10 bases. The length of the CDR3 is 16 residues. The trim removed 1 base at V and 2 bases at J, leaving 2 bases unmatched. Germline V gene sequence: CDR1 LNHNV, CDR2 YYDKDF (reference sequence). The CDR3 here is CATSRGQGAGNQPQHF. The CDR3 region has the DNA TGTGCCACCAGCAGAGGACAGGGGGCGGGCAATCAGCCCCAGCATTTT. Full variable domain (outside the CDR3, taken from reference TRBV15 and TRBJ1-5): DAMVIQNPRYQVTQFGKPVTLSCSQTLNHNVMYWYQQKSSQAPKLLFHYYDKDFNNEADTPDNFQSRRPNTSFCFLDIRSPGLGDTAMYLCATSRGQGAGNQPQHFGDGTRLSIL.

This clone was counted only a few times. Other DNA sequences from this sample encode an identical CDR3 as well. The chain links TRBV19 to TRBJ1-1; possible D gene TRBD1, 5 bases. The CDR3 sequence is 15 residues long. V lost 1 base to trimming and J lost 0 bases, with 9 bases between them. CDR1 is LNHDA, CDR2 SQIVND, per germline (reference sequence). The CDR3 loop reads CASSIARGVNTEAFF. CDR3 in DNA: TGTGCCAGTAGTATAGCCCGGGGGGTGAACACTGAAGCTTTCTTT.

The chain combines TRBV24-1 with TRBJ2-5; 8 bases are shared with TRBD1. From germline, CDR1 is KGHDR and CDR2 SFDVKD. This CDR3 is 14 amino acids long. Unmatched junction bases numbered 6, after V lost 5 bases and J lost 5 bases. Written as DNA, the CDR3 is TGTGCCACCAGTGTCCCGGGACAGGTGGAGACCCAGTACTTC. Its protein is CATSVPGQVETQYF.

The chain couples TRBV9 to TRBJ2-1, with TRBD2 matching 9 bases. Trimming removed 6 bases from V and 2 bases from J; junction bases left unmatched: 3. Germline loops: CDR1 SGDLS, CDR2 YYNGEE. This CDR3 has 14 amino acids. CDR3 in DNA: TGTGCCAGCACTAGCGGGACTACCTACAATGAGCAGTTCTTC. Its protein is CASTSGTTYNEQFF.

The rearrangement links TRBV29-1 to TRBJ1-1, with D possibly matching TRBD1 (5 bases). V lost 1 base and J 7 bases, leaving 16 bases between the germline ends. In germline, CDR1 is SQVTM, CDR2 ANQGSEA. This CDR3 is 14 amino acids long. The DNA of the CDR3 is TGCAGCGTTGAAGGGGCTAAGGGGCGGGGTGAAGCTTTCTTT. This codes for CSVEGAKGRGEAFF.

This clone came up once. The chain's CDR3 is CASSLHQGATNYGYTF. The CDR3, as DNA: TGTGCCAGCAGTTTACATCAGGGGGCAACAAACTATGGCTACACCTTC. The genes are TRBV28 and TRBJ1-2, with 8 bases fitting TRBD1. Germline V gene sequence: CDR1 MDHEN, CDR2 SYDVKM. Unmatched junction bases numbered 7, after V lost 2 bases and J lost 2 bases. The CDR3 is made up of 16 amino acids.

The chain links TRBV15 to TRBJ1-1; D unclear. CDR3 length: 15 residues. In germline, CDR1 is LNHNV, CDR2 YYDKDF (reference sequence). Trimming removed 1 base from V and 0 bases from J, with 9 bases in between. The DNA of the CDR3 is TGTGCCACCAGCAGAGTACCGGGGATGAACACTGAAGCTTTCTTT. It encodes CATSRVPGMNTEAFF. Looking up the rest from reference TRBV15 and TRBJ1-1 gives the full variable domain: DAMVIQNPRYQVTQFGKPVTLSCSQTLNHNVMYWYQQKSSQAPKLLFHYYDKDFNNEADTPDNFQSRRPNTSFCFLDIRSPGLGDTAMYLCATSRVPGMNTEAFFGQGTRLTVV.

The chain joins TRBV6-2 or TRBV6-3 to TRBJ2-7; TRBD2 agrees at 9 bases. Germline V gene data show CDR1 as MNHEY and CDR2 as SVGEGT. The CDR3 sequence is 16 residues long. Trimming removed 0 bases from V and 3 bases from J; junction bases left unmatched: 6. This CDR3 reads CASSYSVASGNYEQYF. The CDR3 DNA sequence: TGTGCCAGCAGTTACTCAGTGGCTAGCGGGAACTACGAGCAGTACTTC.

The genes are TRBV6-5 and TRBJ2-7, with 7 bases fitting TRBD1. The CDR3 has 13 residues. The germline V gene encodes CDR1 MNHEY and CDR2 SVGAGI. Trimming cost V 6 bases and J 3 bases; bases outside gene matches: 5. CDR3 DNA: TGTGCCAGCAGAAAGGGACAGCACTACGAGCAGTACTTC. It specifies CASRKGQHYEQYF.

The chain links TRBV11-2 to TRBJ2-4, with TRBD1 identical over 7 bases. Germline CDR1 SGHAT, CDR2 FQNNGV. CDR3 length equals 14 residues. Trimming took 5 bases from V and 3 from J; bases not matched to a gene: 4. The CDR3 nucleotides read TGTGCCAGCAGCCGAACAGGGGACAAAAACATTCAGTACTTC. Encoded protein: CASSRTGDKNIQYF. The entire variable domain, with the rest obtained from reference TRBV11-2 and TRBJ2-4, is as follows: EAGVAQSPRYKIIEKRQSVAFWCNPISGHATLYWYQQILGQGPKLLIQFQNNGVVDDSQLPKDRFSAERLKGVDSTLKIQPAKLEDSAVYLCASSRTGDKNIQYFGAGTRLSVL.